This entry lists 5 T cell receptor beta chains sequenced from one sample in a study of T cell repertoires in cytomegalovirus infection. Via MiXCR, TCRdb re-called the reads, giving one row per CDR3 protein. The sample has roughly 280,000 distinct CDR3 sequences, roughly an eighth seen once. The sample comprised PBMCs. Source of these receptors: a human donor in good health (CMV status not recorded). Some clones in this sample may be carry-over from other donors' samples.

In its sample, this clonotype was seen many times. The V gene is TRBV7-3, the J gene TRBJ1-2; tentative D call: TRBD1 (5 bases). The CDR3 length is 13 residues. CDR1 SGHTA and CDR2 FQGTGA come from the germline V gene. Trimming shortened V by 2 bases and J by 8 bases, and 12 bases separated the two germline ends. The CDR3 sequence is CASSLLWGEGYTF. The CDR3 coding sequence is TGTGCCAGCAGCTTACTATGGGGGGAAGGCTACACCTTC.

The gene calls are TRBV6-1 and TRBJ2-7, with TRBD1 matching 10 bases. The CDR3 sequence is 15 residues long. V shed 4 bases, J shed 6 bases, and the junction held 9 bases outside the gene matches. In germline, CDR1 is MNHNS, CDR2 SASEGT. The CDR3 DNA sequence: TGTGCCAGCAGTGCTTTGGGGACAGGGGCTTCCGAGCAGTACTTC. It specifies CASSALGTGASEQYF.

The chain recombines TRBV6-1 with TRBJ2-1; 11 positions match TRBD2. There are 14 residues in the CDR3. Trimming cost V 5 bases and J 7 bases; bases outside gene matches: 4. Germline lookup yields CDR1 MNHNS and CDR2 SASEGT. The CDR3 is CASSRGLAGNEQFF. CDR3 nucleotide sequence: TGTGCCAGCAGTCGAGGACTAGCGGGTAATGAGCAGTTCTTC.

This clonotype showed up many times. The V and J genes are TRBV28 and TRBJ2-7; the match to TRBD2 covers 7 bases. CDR1 is MDHEN, CDR2 SYDVKM, per germline. The CDR3 length is 16 residues. V trimming: 6 bases; J trimming: 3 bases; junction bases outside the gene matches: 14. The CDR3 sequence is CASSLHDASGSYEQYF. The CDR3 DNA reads as TGTGCCAGCAGCCTTCACGATGCTAGCGGAAGCTACGAGCAGTACTTC.

The chain links TRBV4-1 to TRBJ2-1; 16 positions agree with TRBD2. Trimming took 0 bases from V and 3 from J; bases not matched to a gene: 14. Looked up from germline, CDR1 is MGHRA and CDR2 is YSYEKL. This CDR3 comprises 22 residues. CDR3 region: CASSQEYASGTSGGAGYNEQFF. In DNA, the CDR3 is TGCGCCAGCAGCCAAGAATACGCCTCCGGGACTAGCGGGGGGGCAGGCTACAATGAGCAGTTCTTC.